This T cell receptor (beta chain) was obtained from a study of shared clonotypes between healthy human individuals. Across the whole study: The donor pool was made up of two women and a few men aged 18 to 49. Per donor, CD8 memory used one plate, CD8 naive used two, CD4 memory used three and CD4 naive used three.

Data came from immunoSEQ multiplex PCR; TCRdb stores just in-frame clones and leaves some out. The sample contains 2 million to 3 million clones, 93% of which appear only once. CDR3 size: 16 residues. Losses at the gene ends were 4 bases for V and 2 bases for J; bases not matched to a gene: 5. Germline V CDR1 and CDR2: SGHNT, YYREEE (reference sequence). The chain has TRBV5-4 and TRBJ2-1, with 11 bases aligning to TRBD2. Specimen: naive CD4+ T cells from PBMCs. Subset noted: CD45RA+ positively selected. The TCR comes from a man younger than 35 in good health. Some clones in this sample may be carry-over from other donors' samples. The DNA of the CDR3 is TGTGCCAGCAGCCTCGGGACTAGCGGAGCCTACAATGAGCAGTTCTTC. It encodes CASSLGTSGAYNEQFF.